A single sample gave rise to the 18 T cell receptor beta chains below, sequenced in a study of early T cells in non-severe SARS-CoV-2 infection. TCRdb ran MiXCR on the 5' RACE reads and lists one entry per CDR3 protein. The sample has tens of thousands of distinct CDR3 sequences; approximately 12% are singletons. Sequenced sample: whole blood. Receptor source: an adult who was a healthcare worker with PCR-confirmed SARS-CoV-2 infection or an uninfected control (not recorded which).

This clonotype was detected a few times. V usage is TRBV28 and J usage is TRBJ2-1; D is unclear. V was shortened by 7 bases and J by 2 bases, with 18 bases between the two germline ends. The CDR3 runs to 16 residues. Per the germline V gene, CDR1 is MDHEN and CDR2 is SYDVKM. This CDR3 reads CASTTVEKPPYNEQFF. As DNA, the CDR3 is TGTGCCAGCACCACGGTGGAAAAACCCCCCTACAATGAGCAGTTCTTC.

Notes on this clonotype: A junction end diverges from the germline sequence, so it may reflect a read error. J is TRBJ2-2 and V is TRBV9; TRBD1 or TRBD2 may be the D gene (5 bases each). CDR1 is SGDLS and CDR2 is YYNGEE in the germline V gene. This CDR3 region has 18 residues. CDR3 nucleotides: TGTGCCAGCAGCGTAGCCTCCTTCACCGGGGCGGGCACCGGGGAGCTTTTTTTT. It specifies CASSVASFTGAGTGELFF.

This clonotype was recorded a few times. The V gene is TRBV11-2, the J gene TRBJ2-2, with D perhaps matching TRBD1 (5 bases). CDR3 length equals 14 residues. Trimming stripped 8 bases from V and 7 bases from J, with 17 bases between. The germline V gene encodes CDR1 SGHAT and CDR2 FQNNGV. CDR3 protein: CASVLHQGSGELFF. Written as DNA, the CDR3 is TGTGCCAGCGTTTTACATCAGGGCAGCGGGGAGCTGTTTTTT.

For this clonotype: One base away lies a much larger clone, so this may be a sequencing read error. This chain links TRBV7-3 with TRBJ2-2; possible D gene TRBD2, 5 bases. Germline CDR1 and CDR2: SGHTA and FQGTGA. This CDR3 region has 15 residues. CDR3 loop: CTSSPRPSGTGELFF. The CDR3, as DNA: TGTACCAGCAGCCCCCGTCCGAGCGGCACCGGGGAGCTGTTTTTT.

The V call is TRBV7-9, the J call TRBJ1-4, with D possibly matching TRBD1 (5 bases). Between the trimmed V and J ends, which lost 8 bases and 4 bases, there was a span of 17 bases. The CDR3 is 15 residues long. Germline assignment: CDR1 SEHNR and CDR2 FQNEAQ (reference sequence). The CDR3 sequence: CASRPSGTGNEKLFF. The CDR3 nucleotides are TGTGCCAGCCGCCCCTCCGGGACTGGTAATGAAAAACTGTTTTTT. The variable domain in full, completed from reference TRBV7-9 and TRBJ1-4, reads DTGVSQNPRHKITKRGQNVTFRCDPISEHNRLYWYRQTLGQGPEFLTYFQNEAQLEKSRLLSDRFSAERPKGSFSTLEIQRTEQGDSAMYLCASRPSGTGNEKLFFGSGTQLSVL.

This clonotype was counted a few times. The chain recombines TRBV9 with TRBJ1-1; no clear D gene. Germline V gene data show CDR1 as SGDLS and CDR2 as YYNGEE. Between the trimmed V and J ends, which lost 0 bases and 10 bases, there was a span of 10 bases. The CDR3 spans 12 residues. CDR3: CASSVGSNPAFF. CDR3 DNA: TGTGCCAGCAGCGTAGGTTCCAATCCAGCTTTCTTT.

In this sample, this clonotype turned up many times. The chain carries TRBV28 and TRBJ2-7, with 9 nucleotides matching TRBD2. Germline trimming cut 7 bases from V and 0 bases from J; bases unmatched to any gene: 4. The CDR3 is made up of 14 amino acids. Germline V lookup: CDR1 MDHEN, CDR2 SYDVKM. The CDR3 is CASKEREASYEQYF. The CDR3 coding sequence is TGTGCCAGCAAGGAGCGGGAGGCCTCCTACGAGCAGTACTTC.

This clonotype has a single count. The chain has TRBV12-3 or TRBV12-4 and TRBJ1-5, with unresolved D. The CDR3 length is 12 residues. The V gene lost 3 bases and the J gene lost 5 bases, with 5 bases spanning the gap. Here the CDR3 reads CASSFRDQPQHF. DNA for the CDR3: TGTGCCAGCAGTTTTAGGGATCAGCCCCAGCATTTT.

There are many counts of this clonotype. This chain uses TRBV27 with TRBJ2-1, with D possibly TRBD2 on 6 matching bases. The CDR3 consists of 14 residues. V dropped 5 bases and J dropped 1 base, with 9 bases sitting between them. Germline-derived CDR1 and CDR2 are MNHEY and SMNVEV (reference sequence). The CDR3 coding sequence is TGTGCCAGCAGTCTGGGGGGTTCCTACAATGAGCAGTTCTTC. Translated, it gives CASSLGGSYNEQFF.

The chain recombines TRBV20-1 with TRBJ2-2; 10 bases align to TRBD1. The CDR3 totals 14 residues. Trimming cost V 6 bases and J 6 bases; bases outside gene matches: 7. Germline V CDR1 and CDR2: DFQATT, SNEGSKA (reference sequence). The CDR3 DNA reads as TGCAGTGCGCCCGGGACAGGGGCCTCCGGGGAGCTGTTTTTT. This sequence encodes CSAPGTGASGELFF.

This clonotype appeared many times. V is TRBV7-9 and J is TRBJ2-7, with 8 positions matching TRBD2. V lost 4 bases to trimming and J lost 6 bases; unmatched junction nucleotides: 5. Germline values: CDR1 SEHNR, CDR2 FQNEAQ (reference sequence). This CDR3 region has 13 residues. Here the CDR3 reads CASSSSLAGEQYF. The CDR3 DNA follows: TGTGCCAGCAGCTCTTCTCTAGCGGGCGAGCAGTACTTC.

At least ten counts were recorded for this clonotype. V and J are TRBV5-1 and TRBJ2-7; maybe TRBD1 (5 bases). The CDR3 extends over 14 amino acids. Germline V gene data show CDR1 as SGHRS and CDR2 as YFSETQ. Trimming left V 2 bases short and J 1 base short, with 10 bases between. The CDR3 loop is CASSFEQASYEQYF. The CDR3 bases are TGCGCCAGCAGCTTCGAACAGGCATCCTACGAGCAGTACTTC.

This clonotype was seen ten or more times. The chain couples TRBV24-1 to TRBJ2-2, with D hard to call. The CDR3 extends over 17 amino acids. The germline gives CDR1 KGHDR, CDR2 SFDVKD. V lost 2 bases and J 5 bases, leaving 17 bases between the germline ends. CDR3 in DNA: TGTGCCACCAGTGATTCCCTTTCGGTGATTGGAACCGGGGAGCTGTTTTTT. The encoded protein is CATSDSLSVIGTGELFF.

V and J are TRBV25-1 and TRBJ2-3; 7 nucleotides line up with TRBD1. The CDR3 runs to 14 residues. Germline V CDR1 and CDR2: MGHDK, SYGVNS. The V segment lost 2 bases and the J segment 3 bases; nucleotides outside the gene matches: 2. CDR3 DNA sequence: TGTGCCAGCAGTGAAGAGACAGGGACAGATACGCAGTATTTT. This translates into CASSEETGTDTQYF.

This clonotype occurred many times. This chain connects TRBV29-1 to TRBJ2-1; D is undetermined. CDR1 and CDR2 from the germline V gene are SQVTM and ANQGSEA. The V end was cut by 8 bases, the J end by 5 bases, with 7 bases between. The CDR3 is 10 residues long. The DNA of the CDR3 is TGCAGCTTCCGCGACAATGAGCAGTTCTTC. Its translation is CSFRDNEQFF.

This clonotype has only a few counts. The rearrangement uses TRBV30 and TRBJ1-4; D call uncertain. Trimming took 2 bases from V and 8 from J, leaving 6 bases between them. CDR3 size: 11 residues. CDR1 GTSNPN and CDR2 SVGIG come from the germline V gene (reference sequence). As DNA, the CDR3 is TGTGCCTGGAGTATCCGCGAAAAACTGTTTTTT. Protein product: CAWSIREKLFF.

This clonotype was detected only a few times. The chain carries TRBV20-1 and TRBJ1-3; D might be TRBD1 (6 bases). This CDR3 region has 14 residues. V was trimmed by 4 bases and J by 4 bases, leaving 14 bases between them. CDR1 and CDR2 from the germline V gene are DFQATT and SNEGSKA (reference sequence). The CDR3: CSAKNRVSGNTIYF. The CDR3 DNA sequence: TGCAGTGCTAAAAACAGGGTTTCAGGAAACACCATATATTTT.

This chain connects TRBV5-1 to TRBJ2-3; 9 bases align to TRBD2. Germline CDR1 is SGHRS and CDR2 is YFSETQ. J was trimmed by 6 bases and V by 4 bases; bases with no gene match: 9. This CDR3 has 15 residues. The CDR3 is CASSRSGGPGDTQYF. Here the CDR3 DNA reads TGCGCCAGCAGCCGTAGCGGGGGTCCTGGGGATACGCAGTATTTT.